A selection of T cell receptor beta chains follows, all from one sample in a study of blood T cell repertoires in COVID-19. The assay was immunoSEQ multiplex PCR, and TCRdb's table has in-frame clones only and misses some. This sample yields 100,000 to 150,000 clones, of which about four fifths are seen a single time; roughly 35% belongs to the top ten. Sequenced material: peripheral blood. These TCRs come from a man aged 35 to 55 with active or convalescent COVID-19. CDR3s leave out the opening cysteine and the closing phenylalanine or tryptophan.

J gene: TRBJ2-7
CDR3 length: 13
V gene: TRBV27
CDR3 protein: ASSFLGVGYYEQY

J gene: TRBJ1-2
CDR3 length: 12
V gene: TRBV28
CDR3 protein: ASRDPGAGVIYT

J gene: TRBJ1-1
CDR3 length: 12
V gene: TRBV5-1
CDR3 protein: ASSFGTGKTEAF

J gene: TRBJ2-7
CDR3 length: 12
V gene: TRBV29-1
CDR3 protein: SVSTGLASYEQY

J gene: TRBJ2-3
CDR3 length: 13
V gene: TRBV3-1/TRBV3-2
CDR3 protein: ASSHPGTGDGTQY

J gene: TRBJ1-1
CDR3 length: 12
V gene: TRBV19
CDR3 protein: ASSIAGLNTEAF

J gene: TRBJ2-5
CDR3 length: 13
V gene: TRBV4-1
CDR3 protein: ASSHPGLAEETQY

J gene: TRBJ1-2
CDR3 length: 6
V gene: TRBV25-1
CDR3 protein: VSGGYT

J gene: TRBJ2-5
CDR3 length: 14
V gene: TRBV5-1
CDR3 protein: ASSLAGAGGRETQY

J gene: TRBJ1-1
CDR3 length: 9
V gene: TRBV10-2
CDR3 protein: ASKGGSRAF

J gene: TRBJ2-1
CDR3 length: 14
V gene: TRBV4-1
CDR3 protein: ASSLLWGGPGNEQF

J gene: TRBJ1-2
CDR3 length: 12
V gene: TRBV7-2
CDR3 protein: ASSLGGNSGGYT

J gene: TRBJ2-5
CDR3 length: 11
V gene: TRBV2
CDR3 protein: ASSRQGSETQY

J gene: TRBJ1-2
CDR3 length: 11
V gene: TRBV28
CDR3 protein: ASSLQGAYGYT

J gene: TRBJ1-2
CDR3 length: 13
V gene: TRBV12-2
CDR3 protein: APQLQGGDDYGYT

J gene: TRBJ1-1
CDR3 length: 13
V gene: TRBV5-6
CDR3 protein: ASSSNTANLEKAF

J gene: TRBJ2-1
CDR3 length: 13
V gene: TRBV9
CDR3 protein: ASSSAGGPVNEQF

J gene: TRBJ2-5
CDR3 length: 13
V gene: TRBV28
CDR3 protein: ASSSLRGVGETQY

J gene: TRBJ1-2
CDR3 length: 10
V gene: TRBV12-5
CDR3 protein: ASGLGGGGYT

J gene: TRBJ1-2
CDR3 length: 15
V gene: TRBV7-2
CDR3 protein: ASSLVRGPGTSYGYT

J gene: TRBJ1-1
CDR3 length: 14
V gene: TRBV7-6
CDR3 protein: ASSLALPGRNTEAF

J gene: TRBJ2-2
CDR3 length: 13
V gene: TRBV11-2
CDR3 protein: ASSLYGANTGELF